These 26 T cell receptor beta chains came from one sample sequenced in a study of tissue T cells after allogeneic stem cell transplantation. Time point indicated: mouse harvest day 14 after allogeneic transplant. Tail vein injection delivered 10^7 T-cell-depleted bone marrow cells and 10^6 splenic CD5+ T cells. The protocol was immunoSEQ multiplex PCR, while the TCRdb copy is restricted to in-frame clones and leaves out a portion. The sample has 4,000 to 5,000 clones; approximately 40% are singletons. Sequenced input: gut tissue. Source of these receptors: a female BALB/c mouse given C57BL/6 T cells with graft-versus-host disease after an allogeneic hematopoietic cell transplant.

By share, this clone ranks as medium-sized. Gene names and germline refer to mouse. The sequenced fragment ends 1 residue before the CDR3 boundary, so the rest is inferred from the germline J gene. The chain combines TRBV23 with TRBJ1-2; TRBD1 reflects the table's D call only, with no check against the DNA. This CDR3 is built from 15 residues. Germline CDR1 KGHTA, CDR2 FQNQQP. The sequenced part of the CDR3 DNA is TGCTCCAGCAGCCTAGGACAGGGGGCAAACTCCGACTACACC. Translated: CSSSLGQGANSDYT. The whole CDR3 sequence is CSSSLGQGANSDYTF.

In the case of this clone: Gene names denote mouse genes. The CDR3 extends 1 residue past the end of the read, so its final part is completed from the germline J gene. At the DNA level, this CDR3 is encoded by other sequences in the same sample as well. The chain employs TRBV26 and TRBJ2-4; D gene uncertain. The germline V gene encodes CDR1 KGHPV and CDR2 FQNQEV (reference sequence). Deletions cut 2 bases from V and 0 bases from J, with 3 bases between. The CDR3 is 13 amino acids. The DNA read from the CDR3 is TGTGCCAGCAGTCTGAGTAGTCAAAACACCTTGTAC. This gives the protein CASSLSSQNTLY. The whole CDR3 sequence is CASSLSSQNTLYF.

A word on this clone: Gene names refer to mouse genes. Read sequence stops 1 residue before the CDR3 end, and the germline J gene provides the missing end. The J gene is TRBJ2-4, the V gene TRBV1, with 12 bases lining up with TRBD2. This CDR3 spans 17 amino acids. V was clipped by 2 bases and J by 1 base; unmatched bases: 4. Germline V gene lookup returns CDR1 NSQYPW and CDR2 LRSPGD (reference sequence). The covered CDR3 bases are TGCACCTGCAGTGCAAGGGACTGGGGGGAGGGTCAAAACACCTTGTAC. Encoded protein: CTCSARDWGEGQNTLY. The whole CDR3 region reads CTCSARDWGEGQNTLYF.

On this clone itself: These gene names are mouse names. From the germline J gene comes the end of the CDR3, since the read stops 1 residue before it. This sequence joins TRBV13-3 and TRBJ2-5; maybe TRBD1 (5 bases). CDR1 and CDR2 (germline): NNHDY, SYVADS. V lost 2 bases and J lost 11, with 12 bases in between. CDR3 length: 12 amino acids. CDR3 protein: CASSDRVQSQYF. The CDR3 bases that were read are TGTGCCAGCAGTGACAGGGTCCAAAGCCAGTAC.

This clone has more than one count but fewer than ten. Mouse gene names apply. The CDR3 end lies 1 residue beyond the end of the read and is filled in from the germline J gene. The rearrangement links TRBV19 to TRBJ2-2, with D tentatively TRBD1 (6 bases). The CDR3 runs to 13 residues. Germline V gene lookup returns CDR1 FNHDT and CDR2 SITEND (reference sequence). V was pared by 5 bases and J by 3 bases, with 8 bases between. The covered CDR3 bases are TGTGCCAGCAGCGGACAGTACACCGGGCAGCTCTAC. Its translation is CASSGQYTGQLY. The whole CDR3 is CASSGQYTGQLYF.

To note about this clone: Germline and genes: mouse. The CDR3 goes on 1 residue after the read ends, and that part is filled in from the germline J gene. The J gene is TRBJ2-3, the V gene TRBV26; D is undetermined. Germline lookup yields CDR1 KGHPV and CDR2 FQNQEV (reference sequence). The ends were cut back, 5 bases at V and 2 bases at J, with 5 bases in the middle. The CDR3 loop spans 12 amino acids. Here the CDR3 reads CASSDNAETLYF. Partial CDR3 DNA: TGTGCCAGCAGTGACAATGCAGAAACGCTGTAT.

Judged by abundance, this clone is medium-sized. All gene names here are mouse names. The DNA ends 1 residue before the CDR3 does, and the rest of the CDR3 is filled in from the germline J gene. The chain joins TRBV19 to TRBJ2-7; D is perhaps TRBD2 (6 bases). Germline assignment: CDR1 FNHDT and CDR2 SITEND (reference sequence). There are 12 residues in the CDR3. V was shortened by 1 base and J by 6 bases, with 8 bases between the two germline ends. CDR3 DNA (partial): TGTGCCAGCAGTATATCTGGGGTTGAACAGTAC. Its protein is CASSISGVEQY. The full CDR3 protein reads CASSISGVEQYF.

As to this clone: These gene names are mouse names. The CDR3 is cut off 1 residue early in the read; its end comes from the germline J gene. The V and J genes are TRBV23 and TRBJ2-5; the table calls TRBD2, which could not be checked here. The CDR3 totals 13 residues. Germline V lookup: CDR1 KGHTA, CDR2 FQNQQP. The CDR3 loop reads CSSSGTGQDTQYF. Partial CDR3 DNA: TGCTCCAGCAGTGGGACTGGGCAAGACACCCAGTAC.

This clone is deemed medium-sized. These gene names are mouse names. The read is 1 residue too short to cover the CDR3 end, so that end is filled in from the germline J gene. The chain has TRBV16 and TRBJ2-5; D unclear. The CDR3 extends over 13 amino acids. Germline CDR1 and CDR2: SGHSA and FRNQAP. V was trimmed by 5 bases and J by 6 bases, leaving 12 bases between them. CDR3 sequence reads: CASSPGKGDTQYF. The DNA read from the CDR3 is TGTGCAAGCAGCCCGGGAAAAGGGGACACCCAGTAC.

On this clone itself: The germline and genes are mouse ones. With the read ending 1 residue before the CDR3 end, the germline J gene is used to fill in that end. This chain links TRBV26 with TRBJ1-1; D remains ambiguous. Germline V gene data show CDR1 as KGHPV and CDR2 as FQNQEV (reference sequence). V lost 8 bases and J 1 base, leaving 5 bases between the germline ends. This CDR3 has 11 amino acids. CDR3 region: CASSGNTEVFF. The sequenced part of the CDR3 DNA is TGTGCCAGCTCAGGGAACACAGAAGTCTTC.

On this clone itself: Mouse germline and gene names are used. With the read ending 1 residue before the CDR3 end, the germline J gene is used to fill in that end. The genes are TRBV26 and TRBJ2-3; 7 nucleotides match TRBD1. The CDR3 loop spans 14 amino acids. Germline V gene sequence: CDR1 KGHPV, CDR2 FQNQEV (reference sequence). V gave up 1 base and J gave up 4 bases; unmatched junction bases: 2. CDR3 residues: CASSLLGQSETLYF. CDR3 DNA (partial): TGTGCCAGCAGTCTGTTGGGACAGTCAGAAACGCTGTAT.

A remark on this clone: The gene names here belong to mouse. The sequence runs out 1 residue before the end of the CDR3; the remainder is reconstructed from the germline J gene. J is TRBJ2-7 and V is TRBV26; perhaps TRBD1 as D (6 bases). The germline V gene encodes CDR1 KGHPV and CDR2 FQNQEV (reference sequence). This CDR3 has 11 amino acids. V lost 4 bases to trimming and J lost 5 bases, with 6 bases between them. The CDR3 is CASSRDNEQYF. The CDR3 bases that were read are TGTGCCAGCAGTCGGGACAATGAACAGTAC.

In regard to this clone: Each gene name is a mouse one. With the read ending 1 residue before the CDR3 end, the germline J gene is used to fill in that end. The genes are TRBV12-2 and TRBJ2-5; 10 nucleotides align to TRBD2. V was pared by 4 bases and J by 4 bases, with 1 base of the junction left unmatched. Per germline, CDR1 SGHLS and CDR2 HYDKME. The CDR3 spans 13 residues. CDR3 DNA (partial): TGTGCCAGCTCCGACTGGGGGGAAGACACCCAGTAC. Protein sequence: CASSDWGEDTQY. The complete CDR3 sequence is CASSDWGEDTQYF.

In the case of this clone: Here the gene names and germline are mouse. The read stops 1 residue short of the end of the CDR3; the missing end is completed from the germline J gene. The chain links TRBV15 to TRBJ1-1, with D possibly being TRBD1 (6 bases). Germline V gene sequence: CDR1 SGHND, CDR2 FRSKSL. The CDR3 loop spans 14 amino acids. Trimming left V 5 bases short and J 0 bases short, with 10 bases between. The CDR3 is CASSGTGPNTEVFF. The CDR3 bases that were read are TGTGCCAGCAGTGGAACAGGGCCAAACACAGAAGTCTTC.

This clone was observed a handful of times. Genes here carry mouse names. The CDR3 goes on 1 residue after the read ends, and that part is filled in from the germline J gene. The rearrangement joins TRBV3 to TRBJ1-2, with D possibly being TRBD1 (5 bases). There are 15 residues in the CDR3. Trimming stripped 5 bases from V and 0 bases from J, with 13 bases between. Per germline, CDR1 SNHLY and CDR2 FYNGKV (reference sequence). CDR3 bases read: TGTGCCAGCAGCATTAGCGGGGGGGCAAACTCCGACTACACC. Translation gives CASSISGGANSDYT. The entire CDR3 is CASSISGGANSDYTF.

Comments on this clone: Gene names refer to mouse genes. The CDR3 end falls 1 residue outside the read, so it is completed with the germline J gene. The chain carries TRBV19 and TRBJ1-6; 8 bases are shared with TRBD1. TRBJ1-6 is an ORF, and what it does is uncertain. The germline gives CDR1 FNHDT, CDR2 SITEND (reference sequence). The CDR3 is made up of 15 amino acids. With V trimmed by 4 bases and J by 4 bases, 4 bases remained unmatched. CDR3 sequence: CASSLGQGYNSPLYF. The sequenced part of the CDR3 DNA is TGTGCCAGCAGTCTAGGACAGGGTTATAATTCGCCCCTCTAC.

This clone was detected only a few times. The gene names given are mouse names. The missing CDR3 end, 1 residue past where the read stops, is filled in from the germline J gene. The J gene is TRBJ1-3, the V gene TRBV3, with a tentative D call TRBD1 (6 bases). CDR1 and CDR2 (germline): SNHLY, FYNGKV (reference sequence). This CDR3 comprises 14 residues. V lost 4 bases and J 0 bases, leaving 7 bases between the germline ends. CDR3 amino acids: CASSSGVSGNTLYF. CDR3 DNA (partial): TGTGCCAGCAGCTCAGGGGTTTCTGGAAATACGCTCTAT.

Note on this clone: The germline and genes are mouse ones. The CDR3 end falls 1 residue outside the read, so it is completed with the germline J gene. This chain joins TRBV12-2 and TRBJ2-1; TRBD1 agrees at 7 bases. Germline CDR1 reads SGHLS; CDR2 reads HYDKME. Trimming took 0 bases from V and 3 from J; bases not matched to a gene: 1. This CDR3 spans 14 amino acids. The CDR3 spells CASSLGTVYAEQFF. CDR3 DNA, as far as it was read: TGTGCCAGCTCTCTCGGGACAGTCTATGCTGAGCAGTTC.

Regarding this clone: Gene labels here are mouse ones. The read gets to within 1 residue of the CDR3 end, and the germline J gene fills in the rest. This chain uses TRBV3 with TRBJ2-4; D is unclear. Germline V gene sequence: CDR1 SNHLY, CDR2 FYNGKV (reference sequence). V lost 2 bases and J lost 0, with 9 bases in between. The CDR3 loop spans 15 amino acids. CDR3 DNA, as far as it was read: TGTGCCAGCAGCTTACGGCAGACTAGTCAAAACACCTTGTAC. It is translated as CASSLRQTSQNTLY. The entire CDR3 is CASSLRQTSQNTLYF. The full variable domain, in which reference TRBV3 and TRBJ2-4 provide the parts outside the CDR3, is GPKVLQIPSHQIIDMGQMVTLNCDPVSNHLYFYWYKQILGQQMEFLVNFYNGKVMEKSKLFKDQFSVERPDGSYFTLKIQPTALEDSAVYFCASSLRQTSQNTLYFGAGTRLSVL.

In the case of this clone: Germline and genes: mouse. Read coverage stops 1 residue before the CDR3 terminus; the germline J gene supplies the remainder. The gene calls are TRBV3 and TRBJ1-3, with a weak D call TRBD1 (5 bases). Germline CDR1 and CDR2: SNHLY and FYNGKV (reference sequence). The CDR3 consists of 15 residues. Trimming pared 3 bases from V and 0 bases from J, leaving 9 bases between. CDR3 loop: CASSLDINSGNTLYF. The covered CDR3 bases are TGTGCCAGCAGCTTGGACATCAATTCTGGAAATACGCTCTAT.

Remarks on this clone: Mouse gene names and germline throughout. The read terminates 1 residue ahead of where the CDR3 ends, so the germline J gene completes it. This chain joins TRBV26 and TRBJ2-3; no clear D. Per the germline V gene, CDR1 is KGHPV and CDR2 is FQNQEV (reference sequence). The V gene lost 3 bases and the J gene lost 0 bases, with 4 bases spanning the gap. This CDR3 has 13 amino acids. CDR3 amino acids: CASSLNSAETLYF. Incomplete CDR3 DNA: TGTGCCAGCAGTCTAAATAGTGCAGAAACGCTGTAT.

This clone was counted a few times. Here the gene names and germline are mouse. The CDR3 sequence is CASSSGQGGSDYTF. The CDR3 DNA, read in part, is TGTGCCAGCAGTTCGGGACAGGGGGGCTCCGACTACACC. The chain employs TRBV19 and TRBJ1-2; 11 nucleotides match TRBD1. The read is 1 residue too short to cover the CDR3 end, so that end is filled in from the germline J gene. Germline CDR1 is FNHDT and CDR2 is SITEND (reference sequence). Trimming at V came to 4 bases and at J to 4 bases, leaving 3 bases not matched to a gene. CDR3 length: 14 amino acids.

Concerning this clone: The gene symbols are mouse symbols. The CDR3 goes on 1 residue after the read ends, and that part is filled in from the germline J gene. V gene TRBV3 combines with J gene TRBJ1-3, with 8 bases that match TRBD1. V shed 5 bases and J 3 bases; nucleotides not matched to a gene: 3. The CDR3 totals 14 residues. Germline V CDR1 and CDR2: SNHLY, FYNGKV (reference sequence). The covered CDR3 bases are TGTGCCAGCAGCGACGACAGGGGTGGAAATACGCTCTAT. Its translation is CASSDDRGGNTLY. The whole CDR3 sequence reads CASSDDRGGNTLYF.

For this clone: Gene labels here are mouse ones. The missing CDR3 end, 1 residue past where the read stops, is filled in from the germline J gene. The J gene is TRBJ2-5, the V gene TRBV19; the match to TRBD2 covers 11 bases. V was pared by 2 bases and J by 6 bases, with 8 bases of the junction left unmatched. Germline-derived CDR1 and CDR2 are FNHDT and SITEND (reference sequence). CDR3 length equals 16 residues. The DNA read from the CDR3 is TGTGCCAGCAGTATTGGGGACTGGGGGCCGAGGGACACCCAGTAC. Translation: CASSIGDWGPRDTQY. The whole CDR3 is CASSIGDWGPRDTQYF.

This clone is medium-sized (0.01 to 0.1%). Gene and germline names: mouse. CDR3 sequence: CASSGSPYEQYF. The CDR3 bases that were read are TGTGCTAGCAGTGGCAGCCCCTATGAACAGTAC. The rearrangement joins TRBV29 to TRBJ2-7; D uncertain. The sequence runs out 1 residue before the end of the CDR3; the remainder is reconstructed from the germline J gene. The V end was cut by 5 bases, the J end by 2 bases, with 7 bases between. The CDR3 is made up of 12 amino acids. The germline CDR1 and CDR2 sequences are MSHET and SYDVDS.

For this clone: Mouse germline and gene names are used. Sequencing ends 1 residue short of the CDR3 end; the germline J gene provides the rest. This chain uses TRBV26 with TRBJ1-1; D uncertain. Trimming removed 3 bases from V and 2 bases from J, with 4 bases in between. This CDR3 is built from 12 residues. Germline CDR1 KGHPV, CDR2 FQNQEV (reference sequence). The DNA read from the CDR3 is TGTGCCAGCAGTCTCCTTAACACAGAAGTCTTC. The encoded protein is CASSLLNTEVF. In full, the CDR3 reads CASSLLNTEVFF.